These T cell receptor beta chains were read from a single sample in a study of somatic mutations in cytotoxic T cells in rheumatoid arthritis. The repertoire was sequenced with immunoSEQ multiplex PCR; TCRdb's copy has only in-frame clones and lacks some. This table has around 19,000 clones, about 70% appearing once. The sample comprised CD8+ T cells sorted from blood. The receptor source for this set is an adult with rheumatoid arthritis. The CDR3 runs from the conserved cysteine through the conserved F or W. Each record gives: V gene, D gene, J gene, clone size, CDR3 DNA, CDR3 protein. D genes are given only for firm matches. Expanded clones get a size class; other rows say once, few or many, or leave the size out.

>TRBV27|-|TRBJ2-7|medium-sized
TGTGCCAGCAGCAACAGGGTTCCCTACGAGCAGTACTTC
CASSNRVPYEQYF
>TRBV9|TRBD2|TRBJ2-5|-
TGTGCCAGCAGCGACGGGGAACCTAGCGGGGGCCACCAAGAGACCCAGTACTTC
CASSDGEPSGGHQETQYF
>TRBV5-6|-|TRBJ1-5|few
TGTGCCAGCAGCAGGGGTAATCAGCCCCAGCATTTT
CASSRGNQPQHF
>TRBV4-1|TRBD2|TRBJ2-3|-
TGCGCCAGCACCCCACTAGCGGGGGGTGTGTATACGCAGTATTTT
CASTPLAGGVYTQYF
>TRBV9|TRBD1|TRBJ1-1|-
TGTGCCAGCAGCGCGACAGGGGGCTTGAACACTGAAGCTTTCTTT
CASSATGGLNTEAFF
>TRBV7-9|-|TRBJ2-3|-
TGTGCCAGCAGCTCGTTCACAGATACGCAGTATTTT
CASSSFTDTQYF
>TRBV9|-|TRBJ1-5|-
TGTGCCAGCAGCGAGACGGGGGTAGGCAATCAGCCCCAGCATTTT
CASSETGVGNQPQHF
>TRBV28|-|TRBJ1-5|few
TGTGCCAGCACCATAGAGAATCAGCCCCAGCATTTT
CASTIENQPQHF
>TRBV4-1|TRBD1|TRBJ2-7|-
TGCGCCAGCAGCCTAGGACAGGGCTCCTACGAGCAGTACTTC
CASSLGQGSYEQYF
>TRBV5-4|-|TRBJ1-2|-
TGTGCCAGCAGCTTGGTACAGGGCAACGATGGCTACACCTTC
CASSLVQGNDGYTF
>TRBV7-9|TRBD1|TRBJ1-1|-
TGTGCCAGCAGCCTGGGGGACAGTGAAGCTTTCTTT
CASSLGDSEAFF
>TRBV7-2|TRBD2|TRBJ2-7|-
TGTGCCAGCAGCTTGACTAGCGGGGGGGGCGAGGACGAGCAGTACTTC
CASSLTSGGGEDEQYF
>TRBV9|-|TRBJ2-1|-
TGTGCCAGCAGCGTAGGGGGTAGCGATGGGGATGAGCAGTTCTTC
CASSVGGSDGDEQFF
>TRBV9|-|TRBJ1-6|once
TGTGCCAGCAGCGTAGAGGCCCAGGGGCGAAATTCACCCCTCCACTTT
CASSVEAQGRNSPLHF
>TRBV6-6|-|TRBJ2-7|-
TGTGCCAGCAGTTACTACAGGGTCCACGAGCAGTACTTC
CASSYYRVHEQYF
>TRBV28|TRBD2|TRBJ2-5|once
TGTGCCAGCAGTTTCCAACTAGCGGGGAAAGAGACCCAGTACTTC
CASSFQLAGKETQYF
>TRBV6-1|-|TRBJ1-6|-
TGTGCCAGCAGTGAAATGAAGGGGTCACCCCTCCACTTT
CASSEMKGSPLHF
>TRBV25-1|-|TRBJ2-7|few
TGTGCCAGCAGCGGAAATGAGCAGTACTTC
CASSGNEQYF
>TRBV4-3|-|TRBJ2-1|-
TGCGCCAGCAGCCAAGGACCCCGGCATGAGCAGTTCTTC
CASSQGPRHEQFF
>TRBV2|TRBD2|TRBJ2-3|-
TGTGCCAGCAGTGAAGGGGCGGGGGGGTACGATACGCAGTATTTT
CASSEGAGGYDTQYF
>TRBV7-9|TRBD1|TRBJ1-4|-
TGTGCCAGCAGCTCTACAGGGGCAACTAATGAAAAACTGTTTTTT
CASSSTGATNEKLFF
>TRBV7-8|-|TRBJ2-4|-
TGTGCCAGCAGCTTAGCCTTCCGACAGGACTTAAGCATGAAAAACATTCAGTACTTC
CASSLAFRQDLSMKNIQYF
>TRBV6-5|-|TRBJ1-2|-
TGTGCCAGCAGTTACAAGTGGGAGTCTAACTATGGCTACACCTTC
CASSYKWESNYGYTF
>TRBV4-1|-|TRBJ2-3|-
TGCGCCAGCAGCCAAGATCCAATAGATACTAGCACAGATACGCAGTATTTT
CASSQDPIDTSTDTQYF
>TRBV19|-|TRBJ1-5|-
TGTGCCAGTAGTCCTTTTGGGGGGGGCAATCAGCCCCAGCATTTT
CASSPFGGGNQPQHF
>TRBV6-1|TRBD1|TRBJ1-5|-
TGTGCCAGCATCGACAGGGGGAATAGCAATCAGCCCCAGCATTTT
CASIDRGNSNQPQHF
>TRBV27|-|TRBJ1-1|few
TGTGCCAGCACCCAAGGGTGGGGATCGAACACTGAAGCTTTCTTT
CASTQGWGSNTEAFF
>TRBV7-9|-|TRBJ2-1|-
TGTGCCAGCAGCTTAGAATGGAGAAGCTCCTACAATGAGCAGTTCTTC
CASSLEWRSSYNEQFF
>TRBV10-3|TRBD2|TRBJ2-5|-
TGTGCCATCAGTGAACCGGGGGGGCGTGAAGAGACCCAGTACTTC
CAISEPGGREETQYF
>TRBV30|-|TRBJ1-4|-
TGTGCCTGGAGTGCTACAGAGGGTCCTAATGAAAAACTGTTTTTT
CAWSATEGPNEKLFF
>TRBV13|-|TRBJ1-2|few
TGTGCCAGCAGCTTAGGCCGGCTCTCTGACCTTAACTATGGCTACACCTTC
CASSLGRLSDLNYGYTF
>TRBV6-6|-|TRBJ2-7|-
TGTGCAGCGGGACAGGACGAGCAGTACTTC
CAAGQDEQYF